Listed below are T cell receptor beta chains from one sample, sequenced in a study of OX40 agonist ivuxolimab in advanced cancers. Profiled with immunoSEQ multiplex PCR; TCRdb holds only in-frame clones, not every one. The sample consists of about 54,000 clones, approximately 78% of them appearing once. This material consisted of CD4+ or CD8+ T cells sorted from blood, taken in a trial of the OX40 agonist ivuxolimab. All receptors derive from an adult with an advanced solid tumor such as melanoma, head and neck, liver or kidney cancer. Each CDR3 is given with its conserved first and last residue. Fields, in order: clone size, J gene, D gene, V gene, CDR3 protein, CDR3 DNA. D genes are given only for firm matches. Size is stated for part of the rows, as once, few or many counts, or as a class when the clone is expanded.

few TRBJ1-4 TRBD1 TRBV11-3 CASSLTGLSSEKLFF TGTGCCAGCAGCTTGACAGGGCTTTCTTCTGAAAAACTGTTTTTT
- TRBJ1-2 - TRBV19 CASSIEKAYGYTF TGTGCCAGTAGTATAGAGAAGGCCTATGGCTACACCTTC
- TRBJ1-2 - TRBV19 CASSIPRTRTNYGYTF TGTGCCAGTAGTATCCCTCGGACACGTACAAACTATGGCTACACCTTC
- TRBJ1-1 - TRBV18 CASSRTENTEAFF TGTGCCAGCTCAAGGACAGAAAACACTGAAGCTTTCTTT
- TRBJ2-5 TRBD1 TRBV7-9 CASSPTGYQETQYF TGTGCCAGCAGCCCGACAGGGTACCAAGAGACCCAGTACTTC
- TRBJ1-6 - TRBV9 CASSVGASSYNSPLHF TGTGCCAGCAGCGTGGGGGCTAGCTCCTATAATTCACCCCTCCACTTT
- TRBJ2-3 - TRBV29-1 CSVLTTDTQYF TGCAGCGTTCTGACCACAGATACGCAGTATTTT
- TRBJ2-6 - TRBV7-9 CASSLTVESGANVLTF TGTGCCAGCAGCTTAACCGTGGAGTCTGGGGCCAACGTCCTGACTTTC
few TRBJ2-2 - TRBV5-1 CASSLDNTGELFF TGCGCCAGCAGCTTGGACAACACCGGGGAGCTGTTTTTT
- TRBJ2-3 - TRBV11-2 CASSLNPSVTSTDTQYF TGTGCCAGCAGCCTCAACCCTAGCGTAACTAGCACAGATACGCAGTATTTT
- TRBJ2-3 TRBD2 TRBV19 CASSRAGGSLTDTQYF TGTGCCAGTAGTAGAGCGGGGGGCTCCCTCACAGATACGCAGTATTTT
- TRBJ2-1 TRBD2 TRBV7-8 CASSLGTSGGNEQFF TGTGCCAGCAGCTTAGGGACTAGCGGGGGCAATGAGCAGTTCTTC
- TRBJ2-1 - TRBV23-1 CASSQLPRETYNEQFF TGCGCCAGCAGTCAATTACCCCGCGAGACCTACAATGAGCAGTTCTTC
- TRBJ2-1 - TRBV5-1 CASNPGLNNEQFF TGCGCCAGCAACCCTGGACTGAACAATGAGCAGTTCTTC
- TRBJ2-1 TRBD2 TRBV19 CASSIGDSGVHNEQFF TGTGCCAGTAGTATTGGTGATAGCGGGGTCCACAATGAGCAGTTCTTC
- TRBJ2-6 - TRBV28 CASRESSGANVLTF TGTGCCAGCAGAGAGAGCTCTGGGGCCAACGTCCTGACTTTC
- TRBJ1-3 - TRBV5-6 CASSLLDKPGSGNTIYF TGTGCCAGCAGCTTACTTGACAAACCGGGCTCTGGAAACACCATATATTTT
- TRBJ2-1 - TRBV7-2 CASSLVGVGYNEQFF TGTGCCAGCAGCTTAGTTGGGGTAGGGTACAATGAGCAGTTCTTC
- TRBJ1-2 TRBD1 TRBV7-8 CASSFATGVGGYTF TGTGCCAGCAGCTTTGCCACAGGGGTGGGGGGCTACACCTTC
- TRBJ1-4 - TRBV15 CATSRDAARVGEKLFF TGTGCCACCAGCAGAGATGCGGCCAGGGTGGGAGAAAAACTGTTTTTT
- TRBJ2-1 - TRBV5-1 CASSLDLLAPGNEQFF TGCGCCAGCAGCTTGGACTTGCTGGCCCCGGGCAATGAGCAGTTCTTC
few TRBJ2-2 TRBD1 TRBV19 CASSWDRTNTGELFF TGTGCCAGTAGTTGGGACAGAACGAACACCGGGGAGCTGTTTTTT
- TRBJ2-1 TRBD1 TRBV27 CASSLSSPGQGGNEQFF TGTGCCAGCAGTTTATCGAGTCCAGGACAGGGTGGCAATGAGCAGTTCTTC
few TRBJ1-2 - TRBV4-1 CASSQGTADGYTF TGCGCCAGCAGCCAAGGGACAGCCGATGGCTACACCTTC
- TRBJ2-5 TRBD2 TRBV7-8 CASSLANPSGGETQYF TGTGCCAGCAGCTTAGCGAATCCTAGCGGGGGGGAGACCCAGTACTTC
- TRBJ2-1 TRBD2 TRBV5-1 CASSLGLLAGKYNEQFF TGCGCCAGCAGCTTGGGATTACTAGCGGGGAAGTACAATGAGCAGTTCTTC
- TRBJ2-2 TRBD1 TRBV6-6 CASSADRTGAGELFF TGTGCCAGCAGCGCCGACCGGACAGGTGCCGGGGAGCTGTTTTTT
- TRBJ1-1 - TRBV2 CASTMRQVNTEAFF TGTGCCAGCACGATGCGACAGGTGAACACTGAAGCTTTCTTT
- TRBJ1-5 - TRBV19 CASSISRGGNQPQHF TGTGCCAGTAGTATTTCACGGGGGGGCAATCAGCCCCAGCATTTT
- TRBJ1-6 - TRBV19 CASSDPGRAGSPLHF TGTGCCAGTAGTGATCCAGGCAGGGCGGGGTCACCCCTCCACTTT
- TRBJ2-7 - TRBV18 CASSPLSGDEQYF TGTGCCAGCTCACCACTGTCCGGGGACGAGCAGTACTTC
few TRBJ1-5 - TRBV6-5 CASRQSGTNNQPQHF TGTGCCAGCAGACAGTCCGGGACAAACAATCAGCCCCAGCATTTT
once TRBJ1-1 - TRBV18 CASSPTTGTLNPNTEAFF TGTGCCAGCTCACCGACGACAGGAACACTAAACCCTAACACTGAAGCTTTCTTT
- TRBJ2-1 TRBD2 TRBV11-3 CASSPGTSGGREQFF TGTGCCAGCAGCCCCGGGACTAGCGGGGGCCGAGAGCAGTTCTTC
- TRBJ2-3 TRBD1 TRBV5-4 CASRTGYTDTQYF TGTGCCAGCAGGACAGGGTACACAGATACGCAGTATTTT
- TRBJ1-2 - TRBV4-1 CASSQERGIQLGGYTF TGCGCCAGCAGCCAAGAGAGAGGCATCCAACTAGGAGGCTACACCTTC
- TRBJ2-5 - TRBV29-1 CSVAPGGGMETQYF TGCAGCGTTGCTCCCGGTGGGGGGATGGAGACCCAGTACTTC
few TRBJ1-1 TRBD1 TRBV7-8 CASSPNRGTEAFF TGTGCCAGCAGCCCCAACAGGGGTACTGAAGCTTTCTTT
once TRBJ1-1 TRBD1 TRBV10-3 CAIKRQGALGNTEAFF TGTGCCATCAAGCGACAGGGGGCGCTCGGAAACACTGAAGCTTTCTTT
- TRBJ1-3 TRBD1 TRBV11-2 CASSAPGGANTIYF TGTGCCAGCAGCGCACCAGGGGGTGCAAACACCATATATTTT
- TRBJ1-1 - TRBV5-4 CASSTATAVNTEAFF TGTGCCAGCAGCACCGCGACAGCCGTGAACACTGAAGCTTTCTTT
few TRBJ2-3 - TRBV10-1 CASSEGTDTQYF TGCGCCAGCAGTGAAGGGACAGATACGCAGTATTTT
- TRBJ2-5 - TRBV5-1 CASSLAAVKQETQYF TGCGCCAGCAGCTTGGCCGCGGTGAAACAAGAGACCCAGTACTTC
- TRBJ2-5 TRBD2 TRBV6-6 CASSYPSGETQYF TGTGCCAGCAGTTACCCTAGCGGGGAGACCCAGTACTTC
- TRBJ2-1 - TRBV5-4 CASSFGRNLEQFF TGTGCCAGCAGCTTCGGTAGAAACCTTGAGCAGTTCTTC
- TRBJ2-5 - TRBV19 CASSIGGVQETQYF TGTGCCAGTAGTATTGGTGGGGTCCAAGAGACCCAGTACTTC
- TRBJ2-2 TRBD1 TRBV7-7 CASSLDRDNRELFF TGTGCCAGCAGCTTGGACAGGGATAATAGGGAGCTGTTTTTT
- TRBJ1-1 - TRBV5-1 CASSLDRSNTEAFF TGCGCCAGCAGCTTGGACAGGTCGAACACTGAAGCTTTCTTT
- TRBJ2-7 TRBD2 TRBV13 CASSFERGTYEQYF TGTGCCAGCAGCTTTGAGCGGGGAACTTACGAGCAGTACTTC
once TRBJ1-2 - TRBV5-8 CASSLEAGHLYGYTF TGTGCCAGCAGCTTGGAGGCCGGACACTTGTATGGCTACACCTTC
- TRBJ1-1 TRBD1 TRBV19 CASRTHWTGWDTEAFF TGTGCCAGTAGGACCCACTGGACAGGGTGGGACACTGAAGCTTTCTTT
few TRBJ2-1 - TRBV29-1 CSSGEGGTYNEQFF TGCAGCTCAGGCGAGGGTGGGACCTACAATGAGCAGTTCTTC
once TRBJ1-2 TRBD1 TRBV6-5 CASSRQGGSGYTF TGTGCCAGCAGCCGACAGGGAGGTAGTGGCTACACCTTC